The rows below give T cell receptor beta chains drawn from one sample of a study of blood T cell repertoires in COVID-19. Sequencing used immunoSEQ multiplex PCR; TCRdb keeps in-frame clones, though not all of them. The repertoire holds approximately 220,000 clones, with around 82% as singletons. The sample comprised peripheral blood. The receptors come from a woman in her seventies with acute or convalescent COVID-19. The CDR3 runs from the conserved cysteine through the conserved F or W. A D gene is named only where the DNA matches it firmly. A clone size is listed for some rows: how often the clone was seen (once, few, many), or a class if it is expanded.

cdr3_aa,cdr3_nt,v_call,j_call,clone_size,d_call
CASSLDTEGTIQYF,TGCGCCAGCAGCTTGGATACCGAGGGTACCATTCAGTACTTC,TRBV5-1,TRBJ2-4,NA,NA
CASSLGDRQGGQPQHF,TGCGCCAGCAGCTTGGGCGATAGACAGGGAGGTCAGCCCCAGCATTTT,TRBV5-1,TRBJ1-5,many,TRBD1
CASSLNLDILYGYTF,TGCGCCAGCAGCCTTAACTTAGATATTCTTTATGGCTACACCTTC,TRBV4-1,TRBJ1-2,NA,NA
CASSGPLAGASYEQYF,TGTGCCAGCAGCGGACCTTTAGCGGGGGCCTCCTACGAGCAGTACTTC,TRBV5-4,TRBJ2-7,NA,TRBD2
CASSFRGAYNEQFF,TGCGCCAGCAGCTTCAGGGGGGCCTACAATGAGCAGTTCTTC,TRBV5-1,TRBJ2-1,NA,NA
CASSYDLASGQYF,TGTGCCAGCAGTTATGATTTAGCGAGTGGGCAGTACTTC,TRBV6-5,TRBJ2-7,NA,NA
CASSEQGGTGELFF,TGTGCCAGCAGTGAGCAAGGGGGCACCGGGGAGCTGTTTTTT,TRBV2,TRBJ2-2,few,NA
CASSLTGGGSPLHF,TGTGCCAGCAGCCTGACAGGAGGTGGTTCACCCCTCCACTTT,TRBV7-9,TRBJ1-6,NA,NA
CSASPGRETQYF,TGCAGTGCTAGTCCAGGGCGGGAGACCCAGTACTTC,TRBV20-1,TRBJ2-5,NA,NA
CASSPGINYGYTF,TGTGCCAGCAGCCCAGGAATTAACTATGGCTACACCTTC,TRBV7-2,TRBJ1-2,NA,NA
CSVLDSIRSGYTF,TGCAGCGTACTGGACAGTATCCGGTCTGGCTACACCTTC,TRBV29-1,TRBJ1-2,NA,NA
CATEGVGSNQPQHF,TGTGCCACCGAGGGGGTAGGGAGCAATCAGCCCCAGCATTTT,TRBV15,TRBJ1-5,NA,NA
CASSIAGNQPQHF,TGTGCCAGTAGTATCGCAGGGAATCAGCCCCAGCATTTT,TRBV19,TRBJ1-5,NA,NA
CASSASVHSYEQYF,TGTGCCAGCAGCGCTAGCGTACACTCCTACGAGCAGTACTTC,TRBV7-9,TRBJ2-7,NA,NA
CASSQELQGALPRGRNYGYTF,TGTGCCAGCAGCCAAGAACTTCAGGGGGCGCTTCCCCGAGGAAGAAACTATGGCTACACCTTC,TRBV3-1/TRBV3-2,TRBJ1-2,few,TRBD1
CASSQDLGKLFF,TGCGCCAGCAGCCAAGATCTAGGAAAACTGTTTTTT,TRBV4-3,TRBJ1-4,once,NA
CATQGQNNSPLHF,TGTGCCACCCAGGGACAGAATAATTCACCCCTCCACTTT,TRBV24-1,TRBJ1-6,NA,TRBD1
CASSIEPNTGELFF,TGTGCCAGTAGTATTGAGCCGAACACCGGGGAGCTGTTTTTT,TRBV19,TRBJ2-2,NA,NA
CASSDRGLVGELFF,TGTGCCAGTAGTGACAGGGGGCTCGTCGGGGAGCTGTTTTTT,TRBV19,TRBJ2-2,NA,TRBD1
CASSENRAAGYTF,TGTGCCAGCAGTGAAAACAGGGCGGCAGGCTACACCTTC,TRBV6-1,TRBJ1-2,NA,NA
CASSPTGGSNEQFF,TGTGCCAGCAGTCCGACAGGGGGCAGCAATGAGCAGTTCTTC,TRBV2,TRBJ2-1,NA,TRBD1
CASSLQGLQNQPQHF,TGTGCCAGCAGCTTACAGGGATTGCAAAATCAGCCCCAGCATTTT,TRBV5-8,TRBJ1-5,once,NA
CASSFRVYGYTF,TGTGCCAGCAGCTTTAGAGTCTATGGCTACACCTTC,TRBV6-2/TRBV6-3,TRBJ1-2,NA,NA
CASSQAGQENQPQHF,TGTGCCAGCAGCCAAGCTGGACAGGAGAATCAGCCCCAGCATTTT,TRBV3-1/TRBV3-2,TRBJ1-5,NA,TRBD1
CASSLISGERQPQHF,TGTGCCAGCAGCTTAATATCAGGGGAGAGACAGCCCCAGCATTTT,TRBV7-2,TRBJ1-5,NA,NA
CASSQDSLAGGRSGELFF,TGTGCCAGCAGCCAAGACTCCCTAGCGGGGGGGCGTAGCGGGGAGCTGTTTTTT,TRBV4-2,TRBJ2-2,NA,TRBD2
CASRGQGRSYEKLFF,TGTGCCAGTAGGGGACAGGGGAGGAGTTATGAAAAACTGTTTTTT,TRBV19,TRBJ1-4,NA,TRBD1
CAISESAGGRADTQYF,TGTGCCATCAGTGAGTCGGCGGGGGGTAGGGCAGATACGCAGTATTTT,TRBV10-3,TRBJ2-3,NA,TRBD2
CASSAQGDYGYTF,TGTGCCAGCAGCGCACAGGGAGACTATGGCTACACCTTC,TRBV5-5,TRBJ1-2,NA,NA
CASSDRGLNGNTEAFF,TGCGCCAGCAGTGACAGGGGGCTGAACGGGAACACTGAAGCTTTCTTT,TRBV10-1,TRBJ1-1,NA,TRBD1
CSVAPGQGSGYTF,TGCAGCGTCGCACCGGGACAGGGCTCTGGCTACACCTTC,TRBV29-1,TRBJ1-2,NA,TRBD1
CASSQTGRETEAFF,TGTGCCAGCAGTCAAACAGGAAGGGAAACTGAAGCTTTCTTT,TRBV2,TRBJ1-1,NA,NA
CASSPMGQGIVATEAFF,TGTGCCAGCAGCCCGATGGGACAGGGGATCGTTGCCACTGAAGCTTTCTTT,TRBV3-1/TRBV3-2,TRBJ1-1,NA,TRBD1
CAIGTATQGRQYF,TGTGCCATCGGGACAGCGACTCAGGGAAGGCAGTACTTC,TRBV7-8,TRBJ2-7,once,TRBD1
CASNMGSPNTEAFF,TGCGCCAGCAACATGGGCAGCCCGAACACTGAAGCTTTCTTT,TRBV4-1,TRBJ1-1,NA,NA
CASSVDEGVDGYTF,TGTGCCAGCAGCGTAGATGAAGGGGTGGATGGCTACACCTTC,TRBV3-1/TRBV3-2,TRBJ1-2,NA,NA
CASSLGGPSNTEAFF,TGTGCCAGCAGCTTAGGTGGCCCATCGAACACTGAAGCTTTCTTT,TRBV7-8,TRBJ1-1,NA,NA
CASSYAYYGTNYNSPLHF,TGTGCCAGCAGTTACGCCTATTATGGGACAAACTATAATTCACCCCTCCACTTT,TRBV6-2/TRBV6-3,TRBJ1-6,NA,NA
CAYPTGGETGEAFF,TGTGCCTACCCGACAGGGGGCGAGACCGGTGAAGCTTTCTTT,TRBV30,TRBJ1-1,few,TRBD1